The 17 T cell receptor beta chains below were found in one sample sequenced in a study of metastatic and nonmetastatic thyroid tumors. TCRdb used MiXCR to call clones anew from the PCR reads. The sample contains about 43,000 clones, 20% to 25% of which appear only once. No patient received treatment before thyroid surgery. The sequenced material came from tumor tissue. All receptors derive from a female donor with papillary thyroid cancer or a benign thyroid nodule (not recorded which). Some clones in this sample may be carry-over from other donors' samples.

This chain connects TRBV28 to TRBJ2-6; D gene ambiguous. Germline CDR1 MDHEN, CDR2 SYDVKM. Trimming removed 2 bases from V and 1 base from J, with 3 bases in between. The CDR3 loop spans 14 amino acids. The CDR3 loop reads CASSLQSGANVLTF. The CDR3 DNA follows: TGTGCCAGCAGTTTACAGTCTGGGGCCAACGTCCTGACTTTC.

J is TRBJ1-2 and V is TRBV6-1, with TRBD1 identical over 8 bases. This CDR3 is 13 amino acids long. V dropped 5 bases and J dropped 7; count of bases not matched to a gene: 6. In germline, CDR1 is MNHNS, CDR2 SASEGT. The CDR3 protein is CASSPRTGIGYTF. CDR3 sequence (DNA): TGTGCCAGCAGTCCGAGGACAGGGATTGGCTACACCTTC.

This clone was detected many times. The chain couples TRBV4-3 to TRBJ2-4; tentatively, D is TRBD1 (5 bases). Germline CDR1 LGHNA, CDR2 YSLEER. The CDR3 spans 13 residues. The V end was cut by 3 bases, the J end by 7 bases, with 10 bases between. The CDR3 reads CASSQASGNIQYF. The CDR3, as DNA: TGCGCCAGCAGCCAGGCCTCAGGGAACATTCAGTACTTC.

The CDR3 protein is CSVEDTEAFF. CDR3 nucleotide sequence: TGCAGCGTTGAGGACACTGAAGCTTTCTTT. The chain carries TRBV29-1 and TRBJ1-1, with D unclear. With 3 bases removed from V and 3 bases from J, the gap between germline ends came to 2 bases. The CDR3 totals 10 residues. The germline gives CDR1 SQVTM, CDR2 ANQGSEA.

This clone was counted ten times or more. The gene calls are TRBV28 and TRBJ2-3; D is possibly TRBD2 (5 bases). This CDR3 is 15 amino acids long. The germline CDR1 and CDR2 sequences are MDHEN and SYDVKM. Trimming left V 5 bases short and J 0 bases short, with 12 bases between. CDR3 DNA sequence: TGTGCCAGCAGTCCCCCCGGGATTAGCACAGATACGCAGTATTTT. Its translation: CASSPPGISTDTQYF.

The genes are TRBV12-3 or TRBV12-4 and TRBJ2-7; TRBD1 might be the D (5 bases). The CDR3 consists of 13 residues. Trimming left V 3 bases short and J 1 base short, with 7 bases between. Here the CDR3 DNA reads TGTGCCAGCAGTTTGGGGCAGTCCTACGAGCAGTACGTC. It encodes CASSLGQSYEQYV.

This CDR3 is CSAMGLAGPLQETQYF. CDR3 DNA: TGCAGTGCTATGGGACTAGCGGGACCTTTACAAGAGACCCAGTACTTC. The chain uses TRBV20-1 and TRBJ2-5, with 13 positions matching TRBD2. The CDR3 contains 16 residues. J gave up 2 bases and V 4 bases, and 7 bases lay outside the gene matches. CDR1 is DFQATT and CDR2 is SNEGSKA in the germline V gene (reference sequence).

This clone came up many times. This rearrangement joins TRBV4-1 to TRBJ2-1; 11 bases match TRBD2. The CDR3 sequence is 17 residues long. Per the germline V gene, CDR1 is MGHRA and CDR2 is YSYEKL. Unmatched junction bases numbered 8, after V lost 1 base and J lost 6 bases. In DNA form, the CDR3 reads TGCGCCAGCAGCCAAGGCCTCGGGCTAGCGGGGGGCAATGAGCAGTTCTTC. The encoded protein is CASSQGLGLAGGNEQFF.

V usage is TRBV5-1 and J usage is TRBJ2-1; 9 bases are a match to TRBD1. The V gene's germline CDR1 is SGHRS and CDR2 YFSETQ. This CDR3 region has 14 residues. With V trimmed by 4 bases and J by 5 bases, 4 bases remained unmatched. The chain's CDR3 is CASSLGQGHNEQFF. CDR3 coding DNA: TGCGCCAGCAGCCTTGGACAGGGGCACAATGAGCAGTTCTTC.

For this clone: A single base separates this from a much larger clone, so it may be a read error. CDR3 amino acids: CASSSAMGSSGYTF. For the CDR3, the DNA is TGCGCCAGCAGCTCGGCCATGGGCTCCAGTGGCTACACCTTC. The chain joins TRBV5-1 to TRBJ1-2; D is unresolved. V was clipped by 3 bases and J by 7 bases, with 16 bases between them. CDR3 size: 14 residues. The germline V gene has CDR1 SGHRS and CDR2 YFSETQ.

The genes are TRBV6-5 and TRBJ2-3, with TRBD2 matching over 8 bases. Germline V gives CDR1 MNHEY, CDR2 SVGAGI. This CDR3 is 16 amino acids long. With V trimmed by 6 bases and J by 0 bases, 8 bases remained unmatched. The CDR3 nucleotides are TGTGCCAGCAGACGCAGCGGGAGCGCCAGCACAGATACGCAGTATTTT. Protein sequence: CASRRSGSASTDTQYF.

This clone was observed a handful of times. This rearrangement joins TRBV27 to TRBJ2-1; the match to TRBD2 covers 11 bases. CDR1 is MNHEY and CDR2 is SMNVEV in the germline V gene (reference sequence). V was clipped by 3 bases and J by 6 bases; unmatched bases: 4. The CDR3 loop spans 15 amino acids. As DNA, the CDR3 is TGTGCCAGCAGTTTCGTGACTAGCGGGACCAATGAGCAGTTCTTC. It codes for CASSFVTSGTNEQFF.

This clone was found many times. The chain combines TRBV10-3 with TRBJ1-2; TRBD1 matches 9 bases. Germline CDR1 ENHRY, CDR2 SYGVKD. The V gene end was trimmed by 7 bases and the J gene end by 6 bases; junction bases not matched to a gene: 9. The CDR3 loop spans 14 amino acids. As DNA, the CDR3 is TGTGCCATCACCCGGGACAGGGATTTCGATGGCTACACCTTC. The encoded protein is CAITRDRDFDGYTF.

This clone was detected a few times. This chain links TRBV29-1 with TRBJ2-7; D call uncertain. The CDR3 totals 12 residues. Germline V gene data show CDR1 as SQVTM and CDR2 as ANQGSEA. The CDR3 spells CNVSVPSYEQYF. DNA for the CDR3: TGCAACGTCAGCGTGCCGTCCTACGAGCAGTACTTC.

This clone was seen ten or more times. The chain is built from TRBV6-2 or TRBV6-3 and TRBJ2-7; 12 bases line up with TRBD2. Trimming took 6 bases from V and 1 from J; bases not matched to a gene: 4. CDR1 is MNHEY and CDR2 is SVGEGT in the germline V gene. The CDR3 sequence is 15 residues long. CDR3 loop: CASSYGLAGSYEQYF. CDR3 in DNA: TGTGCCAGCAGCTACGGACTAGCGGGATCCTACGAGCAGTACTTC.

This clone was recorded a few times. Since a much larger clone is just one base distant, this may be a read error. The chain recombines TRBV5-5 with TRBJ2-5; D ambiguous. The germline V gene encodes CDR1 SGHKS and CDR2 YYEKEE (reference sequence). The CDR3 sequence is 12 residues long. The V gene lost 1 base and the J gene lost 2 bases, with 3 bases spanning the gap. CDR3 coding DNA: TGTGCCAGCAGCTTGTTTCAAGAGACCCAGTACTTC. It encodes CASSLFQETQYF. The entire variable domain, with the rest obtained from reference TRBV5-5 and TRBJ2-5, is as follows: DAGVTQSPTHLIKTRGQQVTLRCSPISGHKSVSWYQQVLGQGPQFIFQYYEKEERGRGNFPDRFSARQFPNYSSELNVNALLLGDSALYLCASSLFQETQYFGPGTRLLVL.

The J gene is TRBJ1-5, the V gene TRBV20-1; possible D gene TRBD1, 6 bases. Germline V gives CDR1 DFQATT, CDR2 SNEGSKA (reference sequence). V was cut by 5 bases and J by 11 bases, with 25 bases left in between. The CDR3 is 15 amino acids. CDR3 sequence reads: CSASKRDRHIEAQHF. The CDR3 region has the DNA TGCAGTGCTTCTAAACGTGACAGGCATATCGAAGCCCAGCATTTT.